The rows below give T cell receptor beta chains drawn from one sample of a study of blood T cell repertoires in COVID-19. Only in-frame clones appear in the TCRdb table, and some are missing; sequencing was by immunoSEQ multiplex PCR. The data show under 200,000 clones, roughly nine tenths seen once. Sample: peripheral blood. Every receptor here comes from a woman between 55 and 75 years old with COVID-19, enrolled during active disease. CDR3s include the opening cysteine and the closing phenylalanine or tryptophan. The D gene is left open where the match is weak. Size is stated for part of the rows, as once, few or many counts, or as a class when the clone is expanded.

.	.	TRBJ2-7	TRBV12-3/TRBV12-4	CASSGRGIYEQYF	TGTGCCAGCAGTGGTCGCGGGATCTACGAGCAGTACTTC
.	TRBD1	TRBJ2-5	TRBV27	CASSLFRQGGQYF	TGTGCCAGCAGTTTATTTCGACAGGGTGGCCAGTACTTC
once	TRBD1	TRBJ2-1	TRBV9	CASSVGDRGHEQFF	TGTGCCAGCAGCGTAGGGGACAGGGGCCATGAGCAGTTCTTC
.	TRBD2	TRBJ2-3	TRBV2	CASKRDDPNTQYF	TGTGCCAGCAAGCGGGATGACCCCAATACGCAGTATTTT
once	.	TRBJ1-6	TRBV19	CASSIKVSRPGNSPLHF	TGTGCCAGTAGTATAAAAGTTAGCCGTCCTGGTAATTCACCCCTCCACTTT
.	.	TRBJ1-5	TRBV4-3	CASSQDGQGRSQPQHF	TGCGCCAGCAGCCAAGACGGGCAGGGTCGAAGTCAGCCCCAGCATTTT
.	.	TRBJ2-5	TRBV6-1	CASSEIGAGATNF	TGTGCCAGCAGTGAAATCGGGGCAGGGGCCACCAACTTC
once	TRBD1	TRBJ2-5	TRBV25-1	CASSEPSGGLGETQYF	TGTGCCAGCAGTGAACCGTCAGGGGGCCTAGGAGAGACCCAGTACTTC
.	TRBD1	TRBJ1-1	TRBV19	CASSRDRSNTEAFF	TGTGCCAGTAGTAGGGACAGATCGAACACTGAAGCTTTCTTT
.	.	TRBJ1-5	TRBV4-1	CASSQGSTVSNQPQHF	TGCGCCAGCAGCCAAGGCTCGACAGTGAGCAATCAGCCCCAGCATTTT
.	.	TRBJ2-1	TRBV14	CASSQDPLSGPRHEQFF	TGTGCCAGCAGCCAAGACCCACTCAGCGGCCCTCGGCATGAGCAGTTCTTC
.	TRBD1	TRBJ2-7	TRBV10-3	CAISGLPGQIGSEQYF	TGTGCCATCAGTGGATTACCGGGACAGATTGGGTCCGAGCAGTACTTC
.	.	TRBJ2-3	TRBV28	CASSLQGTDTQYF	TGTGCCAGCAGTTTACAGGGGACAGATACGCAGTATTTT
.	TRBD1	TRBJ1-2	TRBV7-8	CASSLGDSNYGYTF	TGTGCCAGCAGCTTAGGGGACAGTAACTATGGCTACACCTTC
.	TRBD1	TRBJ1-6	TRBV7-8	CASSPVTGGSGLNSPLHF	TGTGCCAGCAGCCCAGTGACAGGGGGCTCGGGCCTAAATTCACCCCTCCACTTT
.	TRBD1	TRBJ1-6	TRBV18	CASSPRDRGDSPLHF	TGTGCCAGCTCACCTCGGGACAGGGGTGATTCACCCCTCCACTTT
once	TRBD2	TRBJ2-3	TRBV7-9	CASSLAQRLASTDTQYF	TGTGCCAGCAGCTTAGCCCAAAGACTAGCGAGCACAGATACGCAGTATTTT
.	.	TRBJ2-3	TRBV9	CASSGRESTDTQYF	TGTGCCAGCAGCGGCCGGGAATCCACAGATACGCAGTATTTT
once	.	TRBJ2-1	TRBV27	CASSLWIGGSYNEQFF	TGTGCCAGCAGTTTATGGATAGGGGGCTCCTACAATGAGCAGTTCTTC
.	TRBD1	TRBJ1-6	TRBV6-5	CASSMRTGRHSPLHF	TGTGCCAGCAGCATGAGGACAGGGAGGCATTCACCCCTCCACTTT
.	.	TRBJ2-7	TRBV4-2	CASSQDLASFYEQYF	TGTGCCAGCAGCCAAGATTTGGCTTCCTTCTACGAGCAGTACTTC
.	.	TRBJ2-6	TRBV27	CASGAGIGRVSGANVLTF	TGTGCCAGCGGCGCGGGGATAGGCAGGGTGTCTGGGGCCAACGTCCTGACTTTC
.	.	TRBJ1-5	TRBV7-2	CASTRDYSNQPQHF	TGTGCCAGCACTAGGGACTATAGCAATCAGCCCCAGCATTTT
few	.	TRBJ1-2	TRBV5-4	CASSLAGGANYGYTF	TGTGCCAGCAGCTTGGCGGGGGGAGCTAACTATGGCTACACCTTC